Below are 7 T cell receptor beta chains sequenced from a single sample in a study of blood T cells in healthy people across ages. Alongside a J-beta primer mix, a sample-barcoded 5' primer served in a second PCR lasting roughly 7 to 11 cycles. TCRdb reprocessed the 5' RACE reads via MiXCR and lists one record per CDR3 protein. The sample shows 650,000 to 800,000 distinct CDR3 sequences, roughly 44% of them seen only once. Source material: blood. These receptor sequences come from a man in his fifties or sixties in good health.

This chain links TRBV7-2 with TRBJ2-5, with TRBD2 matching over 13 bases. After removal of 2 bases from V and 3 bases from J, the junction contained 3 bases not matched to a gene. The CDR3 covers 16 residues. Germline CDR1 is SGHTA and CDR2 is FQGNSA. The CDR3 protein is CASSLRTSGGKETQYF. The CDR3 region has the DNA TGTGCCAGCAGCTTAAGGACTAGCGGGGGAAAAGAGACCCAGTACTTC.

This CDR3 is CASSHTGGSNYGYTF. The DNA for the CDR3 is TGTGCCAGCAGTCATACAGGGGGGTCCAACTATGGCTACACCTTC. V and J are TRBV27 and TRBJ1-2; 8 nucleotides agree with TRBD1. Per germline, CDR1 MNHEY and CDR2 SMNVEV (reference sequence). The CDR3 covers 15 residues. The J segment lost 2 bases and the V segment lost 5 bases, leaving 7 bases of the junction unmatched.

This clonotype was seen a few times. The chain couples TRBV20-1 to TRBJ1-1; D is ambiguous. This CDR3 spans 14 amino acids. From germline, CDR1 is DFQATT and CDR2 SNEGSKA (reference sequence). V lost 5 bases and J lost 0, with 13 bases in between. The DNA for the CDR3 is TGCAGTGCTGGAAGACGAGCAATGAACACTGAAGCTTTCTTT. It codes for CSAGRRAMNTEAFF.

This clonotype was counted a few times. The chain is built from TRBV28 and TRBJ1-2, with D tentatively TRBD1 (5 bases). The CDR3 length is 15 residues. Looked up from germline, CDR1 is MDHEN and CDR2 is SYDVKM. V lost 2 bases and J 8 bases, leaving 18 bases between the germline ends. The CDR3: CASSLRGRTFYGYTF. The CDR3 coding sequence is TGTGCCAGCAGTTTAAGGGGCAGAACCTTCTACGGCTACACCTTC.

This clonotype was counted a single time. CDR3 sequence reads: CASRNSGGHPYEQYF. In nucleotides, the CDR3 is TGTGCCAGCAGGAACAGCGGGGGGCACCCCTACGAGCAGTACTTC. The J gene is TRBJ2-7, the V gene TRBV10-3; 9 nucleotides align to TRBD2. Germline trimming cut 10 bases from V and 2 bases from J; bases unmatched to any gene: 12. This CDR3 has 15 residues. CDR1 is ENHRY and CDR2 is SYGVKD in the germline V gene.

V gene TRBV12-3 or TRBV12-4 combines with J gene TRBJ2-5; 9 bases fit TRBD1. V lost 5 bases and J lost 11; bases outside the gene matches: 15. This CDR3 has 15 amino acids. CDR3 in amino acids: CASSDRGLLVDEQYF. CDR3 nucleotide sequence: TGTGCCAGCAGTGACAGGGGGTTGTTGGTCGATGAGCAGTACTTC.

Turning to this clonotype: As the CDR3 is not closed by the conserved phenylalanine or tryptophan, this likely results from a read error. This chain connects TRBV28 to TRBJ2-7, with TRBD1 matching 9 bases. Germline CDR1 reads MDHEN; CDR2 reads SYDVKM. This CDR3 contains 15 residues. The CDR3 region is CACSNLGTGYYEQYL. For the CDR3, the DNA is TGTGCCTGCAGTAACCTCGGGACAGGGTACTACGAGCAGTACTTA.